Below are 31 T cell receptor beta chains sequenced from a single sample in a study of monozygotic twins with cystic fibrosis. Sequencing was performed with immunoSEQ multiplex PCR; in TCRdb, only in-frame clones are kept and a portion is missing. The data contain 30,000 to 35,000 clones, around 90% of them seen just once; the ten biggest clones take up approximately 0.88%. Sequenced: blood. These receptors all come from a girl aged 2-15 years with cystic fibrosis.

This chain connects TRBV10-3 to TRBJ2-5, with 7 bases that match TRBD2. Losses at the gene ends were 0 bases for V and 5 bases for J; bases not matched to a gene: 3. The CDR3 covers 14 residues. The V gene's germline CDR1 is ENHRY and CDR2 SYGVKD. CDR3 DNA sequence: TGTGCCATCAGTGAGTCACAAGCGGGGGAGACCCAGTACTTC. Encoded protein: CAISESQAGETQYF.

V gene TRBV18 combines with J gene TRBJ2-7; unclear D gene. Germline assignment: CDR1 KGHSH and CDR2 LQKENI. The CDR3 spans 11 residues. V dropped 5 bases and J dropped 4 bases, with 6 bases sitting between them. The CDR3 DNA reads TGTGCCAGCTCAACGGATTACGAGCAGTACTTC. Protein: CASSTDYEQYF.

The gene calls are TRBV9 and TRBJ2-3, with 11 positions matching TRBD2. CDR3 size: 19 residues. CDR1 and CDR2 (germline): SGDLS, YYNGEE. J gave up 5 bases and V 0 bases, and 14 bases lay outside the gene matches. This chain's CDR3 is CASSVEVAGGPTLRDTQYF. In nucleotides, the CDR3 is TGTGCCAGCAGCGTAGAAGTAGCGGGAGGGCCAACGCTCAGAGATACGCAGTATTTT.

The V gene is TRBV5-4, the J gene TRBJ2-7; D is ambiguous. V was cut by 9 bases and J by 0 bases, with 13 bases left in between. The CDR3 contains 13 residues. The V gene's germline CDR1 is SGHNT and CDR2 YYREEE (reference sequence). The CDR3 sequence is CATSIWSSYEQYF. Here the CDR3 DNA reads TGTGCCACCTCAATATGGAGCTCCTACGAGCAGTACTTC.

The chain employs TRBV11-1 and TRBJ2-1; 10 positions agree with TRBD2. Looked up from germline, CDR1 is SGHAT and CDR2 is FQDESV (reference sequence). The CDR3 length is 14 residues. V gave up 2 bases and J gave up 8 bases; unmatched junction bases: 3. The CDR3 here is CASSLITSGDEQFF. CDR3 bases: TGTGCCAGCAGCTTAATAACTAGCGGGGATGAGCAGTTCTTC.

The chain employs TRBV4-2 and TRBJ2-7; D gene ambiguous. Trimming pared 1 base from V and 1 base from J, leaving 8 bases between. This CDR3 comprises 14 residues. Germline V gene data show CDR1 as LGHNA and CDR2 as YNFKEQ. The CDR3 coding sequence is TGTGCCAGCAGCCAAGGTGCAGTTTCCTACGAGCAGTACTTC. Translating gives CASSQGAVSYEQYF.

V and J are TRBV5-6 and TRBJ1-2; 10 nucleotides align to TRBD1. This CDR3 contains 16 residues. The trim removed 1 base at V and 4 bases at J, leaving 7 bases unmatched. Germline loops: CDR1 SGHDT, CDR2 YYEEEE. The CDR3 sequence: CASSLFDRGRVYGYTF. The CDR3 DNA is TGTGCCAGCAGCTTGTTTGACAGGGGGCGAGTCTATGGCTACACCTTC.

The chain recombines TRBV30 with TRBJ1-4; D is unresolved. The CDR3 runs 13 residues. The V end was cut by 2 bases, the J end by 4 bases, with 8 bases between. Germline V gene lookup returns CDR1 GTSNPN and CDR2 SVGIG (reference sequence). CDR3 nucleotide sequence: TGTGCCTGGAGTAAGAGCATTAATGAAAAACTGTTTTTT. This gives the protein CAWSKSINEKLFF.

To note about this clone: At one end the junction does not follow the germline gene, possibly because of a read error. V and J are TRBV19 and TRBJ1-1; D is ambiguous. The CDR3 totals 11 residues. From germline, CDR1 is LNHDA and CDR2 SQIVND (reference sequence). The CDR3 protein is CASSMNTEAFF. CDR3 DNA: TGTGCCAGTAGTATGAATACTGAAGCTTTCTTT.

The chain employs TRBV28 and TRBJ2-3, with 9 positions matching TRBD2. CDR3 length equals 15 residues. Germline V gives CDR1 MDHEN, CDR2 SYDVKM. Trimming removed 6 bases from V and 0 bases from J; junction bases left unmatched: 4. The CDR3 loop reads CASRWTSASTDTQYF. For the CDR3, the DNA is TGTGCCAGCAGGTGGACTAGCGCCAGCACAGATACGCAGTATTTT.

The CDR3 loop is CASSLGAASGLQETQYF. The CDR3 DNA reads TGTGCCAGCAGCTTAGGGGCGGCTAGCGGCCTCCAAGAGACCCAGTACTTC. This chain uses TRBV11-3 with TRBJ2-5; 7 bases match TRBD2. After removal of 1 base from V and 1 base from J, the junction contained 9 bases not matched to a gene. Per germline, CDR1 SGHNT and CDR2 YENEEA. The CDR3 totals 17 residues.

The CDR3 DNA follows: TGTGCCAGCAGCCCGACTAATGCCATAGGGACTGAAGCTTTCTTT. Translating it yields CASSPTNAIGTEAFF. The rearrangement uses TRBV2 and TRBJ1-1; D is uncertain. The CDR3 runs 15 residues. Trimming removed 6 bases at V and 5 bases at J, with 19 bases between. Germline CDR1 reads SNHLY; CDR2 reads FYNNEI.

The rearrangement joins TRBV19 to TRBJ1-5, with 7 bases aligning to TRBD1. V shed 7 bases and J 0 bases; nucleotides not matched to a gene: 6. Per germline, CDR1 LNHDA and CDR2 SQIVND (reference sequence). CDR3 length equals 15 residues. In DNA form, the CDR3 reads TGTGCCAGTACCCTCAGGGGGGATAGCAATCAGCCCCAGCATTTT. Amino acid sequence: CASTLRGDSNQPQHF.

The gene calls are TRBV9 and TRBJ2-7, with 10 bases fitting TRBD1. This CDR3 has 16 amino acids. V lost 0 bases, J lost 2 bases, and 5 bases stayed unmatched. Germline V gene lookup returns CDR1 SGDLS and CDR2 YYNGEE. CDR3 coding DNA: TGTGCCAGCAGCGTAGGGGGGACAGGGGCTCCCTACGAGCAGTACTTC. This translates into CASSVGGTGAPYEQYF.

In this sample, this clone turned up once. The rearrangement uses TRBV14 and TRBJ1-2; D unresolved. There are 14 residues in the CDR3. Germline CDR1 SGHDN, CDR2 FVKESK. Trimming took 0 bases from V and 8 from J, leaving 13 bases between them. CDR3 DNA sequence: TGTGCCAGCAGCCAAGAACCCGGGTTGGGCGGCTACACCTTC. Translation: CASSQEPGLGGYTF. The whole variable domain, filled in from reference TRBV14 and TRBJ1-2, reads EAGVTQFPSHSVIEKGQTVTLRCDPISGHDNLYWYRRVMGKEIKFLLHFVKESKQDESGMPNNRFLAERTGGTYSTLKVQPAELEDSGVYFCASSQEPGLGGYTFGSGTRLTVV.

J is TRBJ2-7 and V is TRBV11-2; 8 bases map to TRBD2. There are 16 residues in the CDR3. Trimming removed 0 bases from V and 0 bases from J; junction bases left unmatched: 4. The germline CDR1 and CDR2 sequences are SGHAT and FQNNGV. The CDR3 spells CASSLDSGTSSYEQYF. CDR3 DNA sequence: TGTGCCAGCAGCTTAGATAGCGGGACTAGCTCCTACGAGCAGTACTTC. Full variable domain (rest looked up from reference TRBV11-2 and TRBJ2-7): EAGVAQSPRYKIIEKRQSVAFWCNPISGHATLYWYQQILGQGPKLLIQFQNNGVVDDSQLPKDRFSAERLKGVDSTLKIQPAKLEDSAVYLCASSLDSGTSSYEQYFGPGTRLTVT.

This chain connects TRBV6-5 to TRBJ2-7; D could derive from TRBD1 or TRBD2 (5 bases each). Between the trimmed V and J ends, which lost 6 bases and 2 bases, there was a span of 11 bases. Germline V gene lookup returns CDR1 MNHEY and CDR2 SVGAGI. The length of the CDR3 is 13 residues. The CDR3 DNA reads TGTGCCAGCAGCTCCGGGACCCCCTACGAGCAGTACTTC. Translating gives CASSSGTPYEQYF.

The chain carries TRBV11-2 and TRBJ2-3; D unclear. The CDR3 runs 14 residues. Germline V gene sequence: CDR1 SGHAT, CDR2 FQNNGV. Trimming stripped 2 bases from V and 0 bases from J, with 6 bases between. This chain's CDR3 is CASSLIASTDTQYF. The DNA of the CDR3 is TGTGCCAGCAGCTTAATTGCTAGCACAGATACGCAGTATTTT.

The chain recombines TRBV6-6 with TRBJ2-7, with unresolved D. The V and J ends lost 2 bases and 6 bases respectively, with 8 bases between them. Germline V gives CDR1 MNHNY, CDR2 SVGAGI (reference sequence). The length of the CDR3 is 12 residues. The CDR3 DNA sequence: TGTGCCAGCAGTTACAGGCAATTCGAGCAGTACTTC. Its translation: CASSYRQFEQYF.

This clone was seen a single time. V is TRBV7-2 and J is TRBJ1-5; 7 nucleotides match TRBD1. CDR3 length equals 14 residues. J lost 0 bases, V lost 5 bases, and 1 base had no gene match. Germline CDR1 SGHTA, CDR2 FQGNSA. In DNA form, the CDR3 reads TGTGCCAGCAGCGGGACAGCTAGCAATCAGCCCCAGCATTTT. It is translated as CASSGTASNQPQHF.

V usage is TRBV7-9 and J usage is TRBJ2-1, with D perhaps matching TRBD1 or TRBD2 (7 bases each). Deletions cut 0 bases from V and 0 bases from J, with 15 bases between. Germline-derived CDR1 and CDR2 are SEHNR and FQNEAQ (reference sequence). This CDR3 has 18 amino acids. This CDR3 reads CASSLAPARGGSYNEQFF. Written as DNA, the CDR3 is TGTGCCAGCAGCTTAGCCCCTGCCAGGGGGGGCTCCTACAATGAGCAGTTCTTC. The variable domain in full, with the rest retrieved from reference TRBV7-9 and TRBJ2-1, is DTGVSQNPRHKITKRGQNVTFRCDPISEHNRLYWYRQTLGQGPEFLTYFQNEAQLEKSRLLSDRFSAERPKGSFSTLEIQRTEQGDSAMYLCASSLAPARGGSYNEQFFGPGTRLTVL.

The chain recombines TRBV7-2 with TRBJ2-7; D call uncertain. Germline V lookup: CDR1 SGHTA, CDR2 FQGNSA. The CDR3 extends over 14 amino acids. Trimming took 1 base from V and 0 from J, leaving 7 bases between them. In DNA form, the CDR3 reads TGTGCCAGCAGCTTAGAGCCAGGCTCCTACGAGCAGTACTTC. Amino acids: CASSLEPGSYEQYF.

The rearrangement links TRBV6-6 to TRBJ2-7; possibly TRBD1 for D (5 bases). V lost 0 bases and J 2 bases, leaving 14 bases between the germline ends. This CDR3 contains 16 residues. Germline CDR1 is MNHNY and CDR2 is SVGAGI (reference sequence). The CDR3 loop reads CASSYSAGASAYEQYF. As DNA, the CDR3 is TGTGCCAGCAGTTACTCGGCTGGGGCGAGTGCCTACGAGCAGTACTTC.

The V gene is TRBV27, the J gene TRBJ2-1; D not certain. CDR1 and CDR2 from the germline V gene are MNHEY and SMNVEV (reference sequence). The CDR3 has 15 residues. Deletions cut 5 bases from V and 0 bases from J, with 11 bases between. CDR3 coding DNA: TGTGCCAGCAGTCCCGACTTGAGCTCCTACAATGAGCAGTTCTTC. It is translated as CASSPDLSSYNEQFF.

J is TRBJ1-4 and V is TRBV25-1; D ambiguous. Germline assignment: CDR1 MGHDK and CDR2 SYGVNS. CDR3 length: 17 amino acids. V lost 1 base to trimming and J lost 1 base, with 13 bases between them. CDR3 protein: CASSELLGRGTNEKLFF. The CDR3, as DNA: TGTGCCAGCAGTGAATTATTGGGCCGGGGAACTAATGAAAAACTGTTTTTT.

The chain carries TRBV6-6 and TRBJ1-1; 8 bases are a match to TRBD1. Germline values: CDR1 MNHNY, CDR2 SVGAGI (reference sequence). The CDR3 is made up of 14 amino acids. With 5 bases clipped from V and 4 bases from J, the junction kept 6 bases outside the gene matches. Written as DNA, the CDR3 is TGTGCCAGCAGTACGACAGGGGTGGCCACTGAAGCTTTCTTT. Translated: CASSTTGVATEAFF.

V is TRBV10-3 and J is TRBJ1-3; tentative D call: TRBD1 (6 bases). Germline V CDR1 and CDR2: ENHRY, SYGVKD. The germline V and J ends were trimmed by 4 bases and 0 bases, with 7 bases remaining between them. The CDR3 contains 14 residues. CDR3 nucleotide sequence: TGTGCCATCAGTGGGACAGACTCTGGAAACACCATATATTTT. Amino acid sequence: CAISGTDSGNTIYF.

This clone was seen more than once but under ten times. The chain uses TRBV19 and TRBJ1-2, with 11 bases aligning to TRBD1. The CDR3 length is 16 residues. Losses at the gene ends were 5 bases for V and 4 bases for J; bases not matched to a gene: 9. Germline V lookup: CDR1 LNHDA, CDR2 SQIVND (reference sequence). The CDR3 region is CASSANGQGASYGYTF. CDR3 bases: TGTGCCAGTAGTGCGAACGGACAGGGGGCGAGCTATGGCTACACCTTC.

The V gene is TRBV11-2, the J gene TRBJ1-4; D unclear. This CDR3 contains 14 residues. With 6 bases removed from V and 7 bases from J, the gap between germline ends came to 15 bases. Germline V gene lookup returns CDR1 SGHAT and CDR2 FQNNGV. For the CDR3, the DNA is TGTGCCAGCAGAAGACCGTTCTCGGGTGAAAAACTGTTTTTT. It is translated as CASRRPFSGEKLFF. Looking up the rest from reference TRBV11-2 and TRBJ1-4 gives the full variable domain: EAGVAQSPRYKIIEKRQSVAFWCNPISGHATLYWYQQILGQGPKLLIQFQNNGVVDDSQLPKDRFSAERLKGVDSTLKIQPAKLEDSAVYLCASRRPFSGEKLFFGSGTQLSVL.

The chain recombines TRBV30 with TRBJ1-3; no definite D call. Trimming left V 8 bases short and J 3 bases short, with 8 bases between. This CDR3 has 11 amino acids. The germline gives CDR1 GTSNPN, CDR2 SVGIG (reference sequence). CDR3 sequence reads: CAQKFGNTIYF. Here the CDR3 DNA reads TGTGCCCAAAAGTTTGGAAACACCATATATTTT.

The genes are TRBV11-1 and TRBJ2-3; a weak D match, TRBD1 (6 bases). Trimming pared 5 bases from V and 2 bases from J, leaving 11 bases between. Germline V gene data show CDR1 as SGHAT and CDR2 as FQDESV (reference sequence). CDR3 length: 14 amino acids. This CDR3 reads CASSRGQNTDTQYF. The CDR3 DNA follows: TGTGCCAGCAGCCGTGGACAGAACACAGATACGCAGTATTTT.